The 25 T cell receptor beta chains given below trace back to one sample, sequenced in a study of shared clonotypes between healthy human individuals. Here immunoSEQ multiplex PCR was the method, and the copy in TCRdb shows in-frame clones only, minus some. Of fewer than 700,000 clones listed, 90% to 95% are singletons. It was CD45RO-negative cells, positively selected for CCR7, that made up naive CD8 cells, with terminally differentiated effector memory CD45RA+ cells excluded. The material sequenced was naive CD8+ T cells sorted from blood. Receptors originate from a woman aged 25 to 39 in good health.

V is TRBV5-5 and J is TRBJ1-5; D not resolved. This CDR3 has 12 residues. Germline V gene lookup returns CDR1 SGHKS and CDR2 YYEKEE (reference sequence). V was pared by 0 bases and J by 4 bases, with 2 bases between. CDR3 nucleotides: TGTGCCAGCAGCTTGGCTAATCAGCCCCAGCATTTT. It encodes CASSLANQPQHF.

V usage is TRBV5-8 and J usage is TRBJ1-1; no firm D call. This CDR3 is built from 15 residues. The V end lost 0 bases, the J end lost 0 bases, and 9 bases lay between the germline ends. The germline V gene has CDR1 SGHTS and CDR2 YDEGEE. The CDR3 protein is CASSLGTGVNTEAFF. DNA of the CDR3: TGTGCCAGCAGCTTGGGGACTGGCGTGAACACTGAAGCTTTCTTT.

V is TRBV4-1 and J is TRBJ1-2; weak D call: TRBD1 (5 bases). Between the trimmed V and J ends, which lost 1 base and 0 bases, there was a span of 6 bases. The CDR3 sequence is 14 residues long. Germline CDR1 reads MGHRA; CDR2 reads YSYEKL. The CDR3 region is CASSQATANYGYTF. In DNA form, the CDR3 reads TGCGCCAGCAGCCAAGCGACAGCTAACTATGGCTACACCTTC.

This clone appeared a single time. The J gene is TRBJ2-5, the V gene TRBV28; no definite D call. The DNA end favors TRBJ2-7, so the J call may be wrong. Looked up from germline, CDR1 is MDHEN and CDR2 is SYDVKM. This CDR3 region has 14 residues. For the CDR3, the DNA is TGTGCCAGCAGTTTTGTACAGCGCGGCTACGAGCAGTACTTC. Translating gives CASSFVQRGYEQYF.

The count of this clone is one. The same CDR3 also results from other DNA sequences found in this sample. V and J are TRBV7-9 and TRBJ2-7, with TRBD1 matching over 7 bases. Germline loops: CDR1 SEHNR, CDR2 FQNEAQ (reference sequence). With V trimmed by 1 base and J by 3 bases, 3 bases remained unmatched. There are 14 residues in the CDR3. CDR3: CASSLVGQNYEQYF. The CDR3 nucleotides read TGTGCCAGCAGCTTAGTGGGACAGAACTACGAGCAGTACTTC.

Turning to this clone: At the DNA level, this CDR3 is encoded by other sequences in the same sample as well. CDR3 coding DNA: TGTGCCAGCAGCCCCAGGGGGACCTACGAGCAGTACTTC. Amino acids: CASSPRGTYEQYF. J is TRBJ2-7 and V is TRBV13; 7 positions match TRBD1. The CDR3 has 13 amino acids. Germline CDR1 and CDR2: PRHDT and FYEKMQ (reference sequence). Trimming cost V 5 bases and J 2 bases; bases outside gene matches: 3. The variable domain in full, with the rest retrieved from reference TRBV13 and TRBJ2-7, is AAGVIQSPRHLIKEKRETATLKCYPIPRHDTVYWYQQGPGQDPQFLISFYEKMQSDKGSIPDRFSAQQFSDYHSELNMSSLELGDSALYFCASSPRGTYEQYFGPGTRLTVT.

The J gene is TRBJ1-2, the V gene TRBV6-1; TRBD1 aligns across 8 bases. The CDR3 contains 14 residues. J gave up 4 bases and V 9 bases, and 10 bases lay outside the gene matches. Germline CDR1 and CDR2: MNHNS and SASEGT. The chain's CDR3 is CASTPGGAGYGYTF. The CDR3 DNA follows: TGTGCCAGTACTCCAGGGGGCGCTGGCTATGGCTACACCTTC.

For this clone: At the DNA level, this CDR3 is encoded by other sequences in the same sample as well. This chain joins TRBV27 and TRBJ2-1, with D unclear. CDR3 length: 11 amino acids. Germline V gives CDR1 MNHEY, CDR2 SMNVEV (reference sequence). Trimming stripped 5 bases from V and 6 bases from J, with 5 bases between. CDR3 protein: CASSKGNEQFF. In DNA, the CDR3 is TGTGCCAGCAGTAAGGGCAATGAGCAGTTCTTC.

This sequence joins TRBV6-5 and TRBJ2-4; D is unresolved. CDR1 is MNHEY and CDR2 is SVGAGI in the germline V gene. The CDR3 is made up of 14 amino acids. V was shortened by 0 bases and J by 6 bases, with 9 bases between the two germline ends. CDR3 bases: TGTGCCAGCAGTTACTCAGGCCGTGGAAACATTCAGTACTTC. Translation: CASSYSGRGNIQYF.

The chain employs TRBV27 and TRBJ2-7; D tentatively fits TRBD1 or TRBD2 (5 bases each). Per the germline V gene, CDR1 is MNHEY and CDR2 is SMNVEV (reference sequence). V lost 5 bases to trimming and J lost 6 bases, with 14 bases between them. CDR3 length: 13 amino acids. The CDR3 loop is CASSGGAEVEQYF. The CDR3 DNA sequence: TGTGCCAGCAGTGGGGGAGCTGAAGTCGAGCAGTACTTC.

The chain joins TRBV6-5 to TRBJ1-1; D not resolved. Germline CDR1 is MNHEY and CDR2 is SVGAGI. The CDR3 totals 11 residues. With 2 bases removed from V and 8 bases from J, the gap between germline ends came to 6 bases. The CDR3 DNA is TGTGCCAGCAGTTACCTAGGGGAAGCTTTCTTT. It translates to CASSYLGEAFF.

The chain recombines TRBV14 with TRBJ2-5; weak D call: TRBD2 (5 bases). The CDR3 has 15 residues. Trimming removed 4 bases at V and 5 bases at J, with 17 bases between. Germline values: CDR1 SGHDN, CDR2 FVKESK. As DNA, the CDR3 is TGTGCCAGCAGCCCGGGGTTATCGGGTAGGGAGACCCAGTACTTC. Protein sequence: CASSPGLSGRETQYF.

The chain joins TRBV15 to TRBJ2-7; D gene ambiguous. The germline V gene has CDR1 LNHNV and CDR2 YYDKDF (reference sequence). The CDR3 loop spans 13 amino acids. With 8 bases removed from V and 2 bases from J, the gap between germline ends came to 13 bases. CDR3 protein: CATRVGVTYEQYF. The CDR3 nucleotides are TGTGCCACCCGGGTTGGGGTCACCTACGAGCAGTACTTC.

Comments on this clone: Additional DNA sequences in this sample encode the identical CDR3. The J gene is TRBJ2-7, the V gene TRBV19; TRBD2 agrees at 7 bases. CDR1 is LNHDA, CDR2 SQIVND, per germline (reference sequence). CDR3 size: 13 residues. J lost 1 base, V lost 5 bases, and 2 bases had no gene match. The CDR3 nucleotides read TGTGCCAGTAGTCCGGGACTATCCTACGAGCAGTACTTC. This translates into CASSPGLSYEQYF.

The chain is built from TRBV7-2 and TRBJ2-7; either TRBD1 or TRBD2 may fit D (5 bases each). CDR3 length: 13 residues. The germline V and J ends were trimmed by 2 bases and 2 bases, with 7 bases remaining between them. In germline, CDR1 is SGHTA, CDR2 FQGNSA. The CDR3 coding sequence is TGTGCCAGCAGCTTAATGGGGGCCTACGAGCAGTACTTC. Encoded protein: CASSLMGAYEQYF.

The chain recombines TRBV28 with TRBJ2-1; D is unresolved. The CDR3 covers 14 residues. Germline V lookup: CDR1 MDHEN, CDR2 SYDVKM. The ends were cut back, 7 bases at V and 0 bases at J, with 10 bases in the middle. As DNA, the CDR3 is TGTGCCAGCAATCCAGCCAGCTCCTACAATGAGCAGTTCTTC. Translated: CASNPASSYNEQFF.

The CDR3 bases are TGCGCCAGCAGCCAAGTAGCGGGAGGAAAGGTT. It translates to CASSQVAGGKV. The V and J genes are TRBV4-1 and TRBJ2-7; 10 bases match TRBD2. The CDR3 has 11 residues. CDR1 is MGHRA, CDR2 YSYEKL, per germline.

The chain carries TRBV14 and TRBJ2-5; D gene uncertain. The germline CDR1 and CDR2 sequences are SGHDN and FVKESK. The CDR3 is 13 residues long. Trimming stripped 3 bases from V and 5 bases from J, with 10 bases between. The CDR3, as DNA: TGTGCCAGCAGCCACCTCTCGGAGGAGACCCAGTACTTC. Its translation is CASSHLSEETQYF.

J is TRBJ2-1 and V is TRBV11-2, with 10 positions matching TRBD1. Trimming took 5 bases from V and 7 from J; bases not matched to a gene: 8. Germline CDR1 SGHAT, CDR2 FQNNGV. This CDR3 has 15 amino acids. CDR3 sequence: CASSLDRGPWNEQFF. The CDR3 DNA reads as TGTGCCAGCAGCCTTGACAGGGGGCCCTGGAATGAGCAGTTCTTC.

The CDR3 coding sequence is TGCAGCGTTGAAGCCCACAGTTCCTCTGGGGCCAACGTCCTGACTTTC. Translating it yields CSVEAHSSSGANVLTF. The rearrangement uses TRBV29-1 and TRBJ2-6; no firm D call. Germline CDR1 is SQVTM and CDR2 is ANQGSEA. V lost 1 base and J lost 0, with 10 bases in between. The CDR3 length is 16 residues.

The chain links TRBV28 to TRBJ1-5, with D perhaps matching TRBD1 (5 bases). Germline V lookup: CDR1 MDHEN, CDR2 SYDVKM. V dropped 6 bases and J dropped 6 bases, with 15 bases sitting between them. The CDR3 is 14 residues long. DNA of the CDR3: TGTGCCAGCAGCCCCATGGGGGTGGGTCAGCCCCAGCATTTT. Translated, it gives CASSPMGVGQPQHF. Complete variable domain (other parts from reference TRBV28 and TRBJ1-5): DVKVTQSSRYLVKRTGEKVFLECVQDMDHENMFWYRQDPGLGLRLIYFSYDVKMKEKGDIPEGYSVSREKKERFSLILESASTNQTSMYLCASSPMGVGQPQHFGDGTRLSIL.

This clone was seen a single time. The genes are TRBV9 and TRBJ2-7, with 7 bases lining up with TRBD1. The CDR3 is 13 residues long. Germline assignment: CDR1 SGDLS and CDR2 YYNGEE. After removal of 3 bases from V and 5 bases from J, the junction contained 5 bases not matched to a gene. The CDR3 nucleotides are TGTGCCAGCAGCGCGACAGGGAACCACGAGCAGTACTTC. This sequence encodes CASSATGNHEQYF.

V and J are TRBV6-4 and TRBJ2-1; 11 bases are shared with TRBD2. Germline V gene lookup returns CDR1 MRHNA and CDR2 SNTAGT. The CDR3 sequence is 15 residues long. The V gene end was trimmed by 5 bases and the J gene end by 7 bases; junction bases not matched to a gene: 7. DNA of the CDR3: TGTGCCAGCAGTAGACTAGCGGGATCTCCGAATGAGCAGTTCTTC. Amino acid sequence: CASSRLAGSPNEQFF.

The V and J genes are TRBV6-6 and TRBJ2-7; the match to TRBD2 covers 12 bases. The CDR3 is made up of 16 amino acids. CDR1 MNHNY and CDR2 SVGAGI come from the germline V gene (reference sequence). The V segment lost 2 bases and the J segment 4 bases; nucleotides outside the gene matches: 6. CDR3 coding DNA: TGTGCCAGCAGTTACGAGAGGCTAGCGGGAGGGTACGAGCAGTACTTC. Protein sequence: CASSYERLAGGYEQYF.

This clone was seen a single time. This chain uses TRBV21-1 with TRBJ1-5. TRBV21-1 is tagged as a pseudogene. The length of the CDR3 is 14 residues. Written as DNA, the CDR3 is TGTGCCAGCAGCAATTGGTCGGGGGATCAGCCCCAGCATTTT. Its translation is CASSNWSGDQPQHF.